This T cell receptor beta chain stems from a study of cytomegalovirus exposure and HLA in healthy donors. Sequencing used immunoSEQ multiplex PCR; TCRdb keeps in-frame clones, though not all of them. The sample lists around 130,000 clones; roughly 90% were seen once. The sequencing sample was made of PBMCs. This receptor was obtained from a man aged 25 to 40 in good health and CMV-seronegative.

This chain's CDR3 is CASSTTGDGYTF. The CDR3 DNA sequence: TGTGCCAGCAGCACTACAGGGGACGGCTACACCTTC. The rearrangement links TRBV9 to TRBJ1-2, with 7 bases matching TRBD1. The CDR3 is made up of 12 amino acids. Germline V gene data show CDR1 as SGDLS and CDR2 as YYNGEE. V shed 4 bases and J 8 bases; nucleotides not matched to a gene: 5.